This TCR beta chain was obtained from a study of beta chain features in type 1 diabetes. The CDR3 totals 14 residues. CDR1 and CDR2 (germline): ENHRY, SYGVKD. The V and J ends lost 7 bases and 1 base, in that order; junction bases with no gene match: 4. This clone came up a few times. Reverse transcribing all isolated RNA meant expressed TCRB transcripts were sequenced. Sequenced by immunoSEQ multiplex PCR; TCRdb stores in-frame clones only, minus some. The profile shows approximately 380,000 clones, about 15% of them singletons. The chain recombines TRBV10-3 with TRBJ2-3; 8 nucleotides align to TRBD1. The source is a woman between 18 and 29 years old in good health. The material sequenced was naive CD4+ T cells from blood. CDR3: CAITPGQGTDTQYF. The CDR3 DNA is TGTGCCATCACCCCGGGACAGGGCACAGATACGCAGTATTTT.